One and the same sample provided the 2 T cell receptor beta chains below, sequenced in a study of cytomegalovirus exposure and HLA in healthy donors. Primers: 60 Vbeta forward and 13 Jbeta reverse. TCRdb keeps only in-frame clones here, not all; method: immunoSEQ multiplex PCR. The sample shows about 150,000 clones, about 70% of them seen only once. Sequencing was performed on PBMCs. Every receptor here comes from a man aged 25-45 years in good health and CMV-seropositive.

The chain combines TRBV10-3 with TRBJ2-3; D may be TRBD2 (6 bases). The CDR3 has 14 amino acids. V lost 4 bases and J lost 2, with 10 bases in between. From germline, CDR1 is ENHRY and CDR2 SYGVKD. The CDR3 DNA sequence: TGTGCCATCAGTGGCGGGACCAACACAGATACGCAGTATTTT. Protein: CAISGGTNTDTQYF.

The chain joins TRBV25-1 to TRBJ1-1; TRBD1 aligns across 7 bases. CDR1 and CDR2 (germline): MGHDK, SYGVNS. CDR3 size: 14 residues. With 7 bases clipped from V and 1 base from J, the junction kept 6 bases outside the gene matches. CDR3 DNA: TGTGCCAGCAACAATTACAGGGGGAACACTGAAGCTTTCTTT. Its protein product is CASNNYRGNTEAFF. The full variable domain, completed using reference TRBV25-1 and TRBJ1-1, is EADIYQTPRYLVIGTGKKITLECSQTMGHDKMYWYQQDPGMELHLIHYSYGVNSTEKGDLSSESTVSRIRTEHFPLTLESARPSHTSQYLCASNNYRGNTEAFFGQGTRLTVV.